The 22 T cell receptor beta chains below come from one sample, sequenced in a study of T-cell memory formation after mild COVID-19. One entry per CDR3 protein results from TCRdb running MiXCR on the 5' RACE reads. The table records 190,000 or so distinct CDR3 sequences, about 20% of them present only once. The sample comprised PBMCs or a T cell subset sorted from them (not recorded which). The receptor source for this set is an adult woman who had mild COVID-19 (a few samples of this study predate the infection). Cell type and time point are not known.

The chain employs TRBV6-2 or TRBV6-3 and TRBJ2-5, with a possible D match to TRBD1 (5 bases). The V gene's germline CDR1 is MNHEY and CDR2 SVGEGT. The CDR3 is 14 residues long. V was pared by 7 bases and J by 7 bases, with 19 bases between. The CDR3 nucleotides are TGTGCCAGCATACAGGCTGGTCTTTCCGGGACCCAGTACTTC. Protein sequence: CASIQAGLSGTQYF.

The chain is built from TRBV29-1 and TRBJ1-3; possibly TRBD1 for D (6 bases). Germline V lookup: CDR1 SQVTM, CDR2 ANQGSEA. This CDR3 region has 13 residues. V was trimmed by 3 bases and J by 3 bases, leaving 9 bases between them. CDR3 coding DNA: TGCAGCGTTGATGAGGGGGGTGGAAACACCATATATTTT. Translated: CSVDEGGGNTIYF. The whole variable domain, remainder taken from reference TRBV29-1 and TRBJ1-3, is SAVISQKPSRDICQRGTSLTIQCQVDSQVTMMFWYRQQPGQSLTLIATANQGSEATYESGFVIDKFPISRPNLTFSTLTVSNMSPEDSSIYLCSVDEGGGNTIYFGEGSWLTVV.

The chain uses TRBV3-1 and TRBJ2-7, with D uncertain. Per the germline V gene, CDR1 is LGHDT and CDR2 is YNNKEL (reference sequence). Trimming removed 5 bases at V and 5 bases at J, with 10 bases between. The CDR3 length is 12 residues. CDR3 nucleotides: TGTGCCAGCAGCTACGGTGGGGACGAGCAGTACTTC. It translates to CASSYGGDEQYF.

The chain recombines TRBV5-6 with TRBJ2-1; tentatively, D is TRBD2 (5 bases). The CDR3 covers 13 residues. Germline CDR1 reads SGHDT; CDR2 reads YYEEEE. Trimming took off 1 base at V and 6 bases at J, with 8 bases between the two ends. The CDR3 is CASSLQTTNEQFF. DNA of the CDR3: TGTGCCAGCAGCTTGCAGACTACCAATGAGCAGTTCTTC.

The rearrangement joins TRBV24-1 to TRBJ2-2, with D possibly TRBD1 on 5 matching bases. The CDR3 loop spans 17 amino acids. Trimming removed 0 bases from V and 1 base from J, with 11 bases in between. Germline V gives CDR1 KGHDR, CDR2 SFDVKD. CDR3 DNA sequence: TGTGCCACCAGTGATTTGAGGGGCCCTAGGAACACCGGGGAGCTGTTTTTT. It is translated as CATSDLRGPRNTGELFF.

This clonotype came up a few times. This chain's CDR3 is CASSFQGLQETQYF. The DNA of the CDR3 is TGTGCCAGCAGCTTTCAAGGACTCCAAGAGACCCAGTACTTC. The J gene is TRBJ2-5, the V gene TRBV5-6; maybe TRBD2 (5 bases). CDR1 and CDR2 from the germline V gene are SGHDT and YYEEEE. The CDR3 covers 14 residues. V was clipped by 2 bases and J by 1 base, with 9 bases between them.

This clonotype has more than one count but fewer than ten. The rearrangement joins TRBV7-2 to TRBJ2-2, with TRBD1 identical over 10 bases. Trimming removed 5 bases from V and 2 bases from J; junction bases left unmatched: 2. Per the germline V gene, CDR1 is SGHTA and CDR2 is FQGNSA. The CDR3 is 15 residues long. The CDR3 region has the DNA TGTGCCAGCAGCCGGGACAGGGGAAACACCGGGGAGCTGTTTTTT. Its protein is CASSRDRGNTGELFF.

CDR3 bases: TGTGCCAGCACCACGAGGGCAGCTGGGAATGAGCAGTTCTTC. Translated: CASTTRAAGNEQFF. The chain uses TRBV6-2 or TRBV6-3 and TRBJ2-1; tentative D call: TRBD2 (5 bases). CDR1 and CDR2 (germline): MNHEY, SVGEGT. This CDR3 is 14 amino acids long. The V gene lost 7 bases and the J gene lost 7 bases, with 17 bases spanning the gap.

The sample holds a few counts of this clonotype. The V and J genes are TRBV6-2 or TRBV6-3 and TRBJ1-1; D is unclear. Germline V lookup: CDR1 MNHEY, CDR2 SVGEGT. The CDR3 is 14 residues long. The V end lost 2 bases, the J end lost 4 bases, and 11 bases lay between the germline ends. The CDR3 DNA follows: TGTGCCAGCAGTTACCCCCCCCAAGCCACTGAAGCTTTCTTT. Amino acids: CASSYPPQATEAFF.

V usage is TRBV30 and J usage is TRBJ2-1, with TRBD2 identical over 8 bases. Germline V gene sequence: CDR1 GTSNPN, CDR2 SVGIG (reference sequence). The J segment lost 8 bases and the V segment lost 0 bases, leaving 15 bases of the junction unmatched. The CDR3 totals 17 residues. The CDR3 nucleotides are TGTGCCTGGAGTGTATTAGCTCCAGCGGGAGATTTTTATGAGCAGTTCTTC. It yields the protein CAWSVLAPAGDFYEQFF.

This chain joins TRBV5-5 and TRBJ2-7, with 7 nucleotides matching TRBD2. V shed 1 base, J shed 6 bases, and the junction held 13 bases outside the gene matches. CDR3 length: 16 residues. Per germline, CDR1 SGHKS and CDR2 YYEKEE (reference sequence). Here the CDR3 reads CASSLPGAGTGTEQYF. CDR3 DNA: TGTGCCAGCAGCTTGCCTGGAGCGGGGACGGGAACCGAGCAGTACTTC.

The genes are TRBV29-1 and TRBJ1-1; D gene ambiguous. The CDR3 runs 11 residues. The V and J ends lost 4 bases and 2 bases respectively, with 5 bases between them. Germline CDR1 reads SQVTM; CDR2 reads ANQGSEA. Here the CDR3 reads CSVVANTEAFF. Written as DNA, the CDR3 is TGCAGCGTTGTCGCAAACACTGAAGCTTTCTTT.

The V call is TRBV5-1, the J call TRBJ2-7, with TRBD2 matching 7 bases. This CDR3 has 15 amino acids. The V segment lost 2 bases and the J segment 6 bases; nucleotides outside the gene matches: 11. Germline V gene data show CDR1 as SGHRS and CDR2 as YFSETQ. CDR3 DNA: TGCGCCAGCAGCTTCGAGGGTGGACTAGGGGCCGAGCAGTACTTC. This translates into CASSFEGGLGAEQYF.

There are a few counts of this clonotype. The CDR3 nucleotides are TGTGCCAGCACGGGACAGGGAGCCTACGAGCAGTACTTC. It codes for CASTGQGAYEQYF. The chain uses TRBV5-5 and TRBJ2-7, with 9 bases matching TRBD1. The CDR3 has 13 amino acids. The V gene's germline CDR1 is SGHKS and CDR2 YYEKEE (reference sequence). Germline trimming cut 6 bases from V and 2 bases from J; bases unmatched to any gene: 3.

The gene calls are TRBV20-1 and TRBJ1-4; TRBD1 might be the D (6 bases). CDR1 is DFQATT, CDR2 SNEGSKA, per germline (reference sequence). Trimming stripped 4 bases from V and 4 bases from J, with 13 bases between. CDR3 size: 14 residues. The CDR3 loop reads CSANLQGDNEKLFF. DNA for the CDR3: TGCAGTGCTAACCTACAGGGAGATAATGAAAAACTGTTTTTT.

This clonotype was seen just once. V usage is TRBV25-1 and J usage is TRBJ2-5, with 7 positions matching TRBD1. The CDR3 has 14 residues. V shed 10 bases and J 3 bases; nucleotides not matched to a gene: 11. Germline V lookup: CDR1 MGHDK, CDR2 SYGVNS. CDR3 nucleotide sequence: TGTGCCACCGCCCCCGACAGGGTGGAAGAGACCCAGTACTTC. This translates into CATAPDRVEETQYF. The full variable domain, in which reference TRBV25-1 and TRBJ2-5 provide the parts outside the CDR3, is EADIYQTPRYLVIGTGKKITLECSQTMGHDKMYWYQQDPGMELHLIHYSYGVNSTEKGDLSSESTVSRIRTEHFPLTLESARPSHTSQYLCATAPDRVEETQYFGPGTRLLVL.

This clonotype was counted only a few times. This rearrangement joins TRBV20-1 to TRBJ2-3; 8 bases are shared with TRBD2. Germline loops: CDR1 DFQATT, CDR2 SNEGSKA (reference sequence). The CDR3 spans 14 residues. Trimming took 4 bases from V and 4 from J; bases not matched to a gene: 7. CDR3 coding DNA: TGCAGTGCTAATCGAGCGGGGGCCGCAGATACGCAGTATTTT. Its translation: CSANRAGAADTQYF.

This clonotype was seen ten or more times. The CDR3 region has the DNA TGCAGTGCTAGTCAGGGACTTAACTATGGCTACACCTTC. Its protein is CSASQGLNYGYTF. The rearrangement links TRBV20-1 to TRBJ1-2; D may be TRBD1 (5 bases). The CDR3 extends over 13 amino acids. CDR1 and CDR2 from the germline V gene are DFQATT and SNEGSKA (reference sequence). The V and J ends lost 3 bases and 1 base respectively, with 9 bases between them.

The table lists this clonotype with a few counts. The gene calls are TRBV5-6 and TRBJ1-1; weak D call: TRBD1 (6 bases). Germline V CDR1 and CDR2: SGHDT, YYEEEE. Trimming cost V 2 bases and J 0 bases, with 11 bases left between them. There are 15 residues in the CDR3. The CDR3 loop reads CASSLPTGLNTEAFF. The CDR3, as DNA: TGTGCCAGCAGCTTACCGACAGGACTGAACACTGAAGCTTTCTTT. The entire variable domain, with the rest obtained from reference TRBV5-6 and TRBJ1-1, is as follows: DAGVTQSPTHLIKTRGQQVTLRCSPKSGHDTVSWYQQALGQGPQFIFQYYEEEERQRGNFPDRFSGHQFPNYSSELNVNALLLGDSALYLCASSLPTGLNTEAFFGQGTRLTVV.

This clonotype was observed a few times. V is TRBV6-1 and J is TRBJ2-1; D ambiguous. This CDR3 has 18 residues. V gave up 7 bases and J gave up 2 bases, with 24 bases separating them. Per germline, CDR1 MNHNS and CDR2 SASEGT. The chain's CDR3 is CASTSPSVTTAAYNEQFF. CDR3 DNA: TGTGCCAGCACCTCGCCGTCGGTGACGACGGCCGCCTACAATGAGCAGTTCTTC.

This clonotype appeared a few times. The chain employs TRBV7-6 and TRBJ2-7, with TRBD1 matching 7 bases. The CDR3 runs to 15 residues. Trimming cost V 6 bases and J 3 bases; bases outside gene matches: 11. Germline V CDR1 and CDR2: SGHVS, FNYEAQ. In DNA, the CDR3 is TGTGCCAGCAGTTCGTACACAGGGGACCACTACGAGCAGTACTTC. Protein sequence: CASSSYTGDHYEQYF.

The genes are TRBV5-6 and TRBJ1-2; a weak D match, TRBD1 (5 bases). The CDR3 totals 14 residues. V gave up 0 bases and J gave up 1 base, with 7 bases separating them. The germline gives CDR1 SGHDT, CDR2 YYEEEE. The CDR3 bases are TGTGCCAGCAGCTTGGGTGACAGTAACTATGGCTACACCTTC. Translated, it gives CASSLGDSNYGYTF.